This TCR beta chain stems from a study of radiation and T cells in renal cell carcinoma. Whole-study results and caveats: Top tumor clonotypes rose in blood 2 weeks post-radiation, then contracted.

The CDR3 loop spans 15 amino acids. V was pared by 4 bases and J by 6 bases, with 15 bases between. Germline V CDR1 and CDR2: LNHNV, YYDKDF (reference sequence). Time point described: blood 4 weeks post-SBRT, at nephrectomy. Treatment described: 15 Gy SBRT to primary tumor, nephrectomy 4 weeks later. Nephrectomy followed 15 Gy stereotactic body radiation by 4 weeks. Radiation-treated patients gave blood at baseline, week 2 and week 4. Clear cell pathology was present in this patient's renal cell carcinoma. A word on this clone: No antigen is known for it.

Produced via immunoSEQ multiplex PCR; TCRdb's table is partial and in-frame only. The table shows around 180,000 clones, with 88% occurring only once. This sequence originates from a woman in her forties or fifties with renal cell carcinoma. This chain joins TRBV15 and TRBJ2-2, with a weak D call TRBD1 (5 bases). The sequences come from blood, collected from a patient whose treatment included radiotherapy and nephrectomy. Written as DNA, the CDR3 is TGTGCCACCAGCATACTACAGGCAGGCGCCGGGGAGCTGTTTTTT. Translation: CATSILQAGAGELFF.